Following are 15 T cell receptor beta chains from one sample sequenced in a study of T cells in localized non-small cell lung cancer. Clones were sequenced by immunoSEQ multiplex PCR, and TCRdb holds only the in-frame ones, with some missing. Of a few thousand clones listed, 45% to 55% are singletons. The material sequenced was lymph node tissue, taken before any cancer treatment. The receptors derive from a woman between 18 and 50 years old with stage I lung adenocarcinoma.

The J gene is TRBJ2-7, the V gene TRBV14; 7 bases map to TRBD2. V was clipped by 5 bases and J by 4 bases; unmatched bases: 11. The CDR3 covers 15 residues. The germline V gene encodes CDR1 SGHDN and CDR2 FVKESK. The CDR3 sequence: CASSKEVEREYEQYF. In DNA, the CDR3 is TGTGCCAGCAGCAAGGAGGTAGAGCGGGAATACGAGCAGTACTTC. The variable domain in full, completed from reference TRBV14 and TRBJ2-7, reads EAGVTQFPSHSVIEKGQTVTLRCDPISGHDNLYWYRRVMGKEIKFLLHFVKESKQDESGMPNNRFLAERTGGTYSTLKVQPAELEDSGVYFCASSKEVEREYEQYFGPGTRLTVT.

The rearrangement joins TRBV6-8 to TRBJ2-5, with 7 bases identical to TRBD2. The CDR3 extends over 15 amino acids. The germline CDR1 and CDR2 sequences are MNHGY and SAAAGT. The V segment lost 9 bases and the J segment 4 bases; nucleotides outside the gene matches: 14. CDR3 bases: TGTGCCAGTGATAGGGGAGGGCTAGAAGGAGAGACCCAGTACTTC. It translates to CASDRGGLEGETQYF.

A word on this clone: The same CDR3 can be traced to other DNA sequences in this sample. The rearrangement links TRBV6-8 to TRBJ2-3, with D perhaps TRBD2 (6 bases). Germline V CDR1 and CDR2: MNHGY, SAAAGT. There are 15 residues in the CDR3. V was trimmed by 5 bases and J by 2 bases, leaving 14 bases between them. In nucleotides, the CDR3 is TGTGCCAGCAGTGAGTATAGCGGTTCCACAGATACGCAGTATTTT. It translates to CASSEYSGSTDTQYF.

The chain is built from TRBV18 and TRBJ2-1, with D perhaps matching TRBD2 (6 bases). This CDR3 spans 15 amino acids. V lost 3 bases to trimming and J lost 3 bases, with 12 bases between them. Per germline, CDR1 KGHSH and CDR2 LQKENI. The DNA of the CDR3 is TGTGCCAGCTCACCTCCGGGACTGATCTACAATGAGCAGTTCTTC. This codes for CASSPPGLIYNEQFF.

This clone was observed a few times. The CDR3 spells CASSFDGSGRTGELFF. DNA of the CDR3: TGTGCCAGCAGCTTCGACGGTAGCGGGAGAACCGGGGAGCTGTTTTTT. The chain joins TRBV11-3 to TRBJ2-2; 9 bases fit TRBD2. This CDR3 region has 16 residues. With 3 bases clipped from V and 5 bases from J, the junction kept 7 bases outside the gene matches. CDR1 and CDR2 from the germline V gene are SGHNT and YENEEA.

The DNA for the CDR3 is TGTGCCAGCTCACCCGTTGGGCCGACATCCTCCTACAATGAGCAGTTCTTC. This gives the protein CASSPVGPTSSYNEQFF. The rearrangement links TRBV18 to TRBJ2-1; no clear D gene. The CDR3 covers 17 residues. From germline, CDR1 is KGHSH and CDR2 LQKENI. V lost 3 bases, J lost 0 bases, and 15 bases lay in between.

V gene TRBV15 combines with J gene TRBJ2-7; 7 bases are shared with TRBD1. Germline values: CDR1 LNHNV, CDR2 YYDKDF (reference sequence). The CDR3 is made up of 15 amino acids. V was pared by 3 bases and J by 3 bases, with 8 bases of the junction left unmatched. The CDR3 reads CATSRRRTGFYEQYF. The CDR3 DNA reads as TGTGCCACCAGCAGGAGAAGGACAGGCTTCTACGAGCAGTACTTC.

The chain employs TRBV15 and TRBJ2-7; tentatively, D is TRBD1 (6 bases). Germline loops: CDR1 LNHNV, CDR2 YYDKDF (reference sequence). The ends were cut back, 5 bases at V and 2 bases at J, with 13 bases in the middle. The length of the CDR3 is 14 residues. CDR3 residues: CATSYSGAPYEQYF. The DNA of the CDR3 is TGTGCCACCAGCTACTCAGGGGCACCCTACGAGCAGTACTTC.

V is TRBV19 and J is TRBJ2-1; D not resolved. The CDR3 covers 13 residues. Germline CDR1 reads LNHDA; CDR2 reads SQIVND (reference sequence). Trimming removed 1 base from V and 7 bases from J, with 8 bases in between. CDR3 in DNA: TGTGCCAGTAGTATAGGATTGTGGAATGAGCAGTTCTTC. It yields the protein CASSIGLWNEQFF.

This clone is judged large. The gene calls are TRBV6-8 and TRBJ1-1; D might be TRBD1 (5 bases). The CDR3 sequence is 13 residues long. CDR1 is MNHGY and CDR2 is SAAAGT in the germline V gene. The germline V and J ends were trimmed by 0 bases and 8 bases, with 10 bases remaining between them. CDR3 bases: TGTGCCAGCAGTTACTCGAAAAGGGACGAAGCTTTCTTT. This sequence encodes CASSYSKRDEAFF.

The chain carries TRBV6-8 and TRBJ2-7; possibly TRBD2 for D (6 bases). There are 12 residues in the CDR3. The germline V gene has CDR1 MNHGY and CDR2 SAAAGT. The CDR3 here is CASGRRRGEQYF. In DNA, the CDR3 is TGTGCTAGCGGCCGCAGACGTGGGGAGCAGTACTTC.

The chain is built from TRBV19 and TRBJ2-7; 9 bases align to TRBD1. Germline V lookup: CDR1 LNHDA, CDR2 SQIVND (reference sequence). V lost 8 bases to trimming and J lost 3 bases; unmatched junction nucleotides: 2. This CDR3 contains 12 residues. DNA for the CDR3: TGTGCCAGTCGGGACAGGGACTACGAGCAGTACTTC. Encoded protein: CASRDRDYEQYF.

This chain joins TRBV30 and TRBJ1-3, with D maybe TRBD1 (6 bases). The germline V and J ends were trimmed by 2 bases and 4 bases, with 9 bases remaining between them. The CDR3 is made up of 13 amino acids. Germline lookup yields CDR1 GTSNPN and CDR2 SVGIG (reference sequence). The CDR3 protein is CAWSRGHGNTIYF. The CDR3 DNA follows: TGTGCCTGGAGTCGGGGGCACGGAAACACCATATATTTT. The variable domain in full, with the rest retrieved from reference TRBV30 and TRBJ1-3, is SQTIHQWPATLVQPVGSPLSLECTVEGTSNPNLYWYRQAAGRGLQLLFYSVGIGQISSEVPQNLSASRPQDRQFILSSKKLLLSDSGFYLCAWSRGHGNTIYFGEGSWLTVV.

The chain uses TRBV11-3 and TRBJ2-2; 7 bases match TRBD1. There are 15 residues in the CDR3. Germline V CDR1 and CDR2: SGHNT, YENEEA. The V segment lost 2 bases and the J segment 5 bases; nucleotides outside the gene matches: 5. The CDR3 bases are TGTGCCAGCAGCTTAAGACAGGGCTTAACCGGGGAGCTGTTTTTT. Translation: CASSLRQGLTGELFF.

This chain links TRBV5-1 with TRBJ2-1, with D uncertain. Germline V gene data show CDR1 as SGHRS and CDR2 as YFSETQ. Trimming took off 6 bases at V and 0 bases at J, with 16 bases between the two ends. This CDR3 is 16 amino acids long. The CDR3 protein is CASTSSGGHSYNEQFF. CDR3 sequence (DNA): TGCGCCAGCACGTCCTCGGGCGGCCACTCCTACAATGAGCAGTTCTTC.